This entry lists 22 T cell receptor beta chains sequenced from one sample in a study of blood T cell repertoires in COVID-19. Some clones are missing from TCRdb's copy, which holds only in-frame ones; the method was immunoSEQ multiplex PCR. The sample shows 95,000 to 150,000 clones, around 82% of them seen only once. Sequencing was done on a sample of peripheral blood. The source of these receptors is a human donor in a cohort sampled during active COVID-19.

This clone ranks as medium-sized (0.01 to 0.1%). This chain uses TRBV5-4 with TRBJ2-3, with 12 bases fitting TRBD2. The germline V gene encodes CDR1 SGHNT and CDR2 YYREEE (reference sequence). V trimming: 3 bases; J trimming: 4 bases; junction bases outside the gene matches: 3. The CDR3 runs to 15 residues. Here the CDR3 reads CASSSSGGAADTQYF. For the CDR3, the DNA is TGTGCCAGCAGCTCTAGCGGGGGGGCCGCAGATACGCAGTATTTT.

The chain recombines TRBV27 with TRBJ1-1, with D perhaps matching TRBD1 (6 bases). The CDR3 consists of 15 residues. From germline, CDR1 is MNHEY and CDR2 SMNVEV (reference sequence). Trimming pared 5 bases from V and 5 bases from J, leaving 18 bases between. CDR3 in DNA: TGTGCCAGCAGTCTACGGGGGGGGCGGGGAACTGAAGCTTTCTTT. Translating it yields CASSLRGGRGTEAFF.

The gene calls are TRBV29-1 and TRBJ2-1, with TRBD2 identical over 15 bases. This CDR3 has 19 amino acids. CDR1 SQVTM and CDR2 ANQGSEA come from the germline V gene. The J segment lost 8 bases and the V segment lost 3 bases, leaving 17 bases of the junction unmatched. The CDR3 DNA sequence: TGCAGCGTTGAGTTGGCTCCCCCGGGACTAGCGGGGGGTTTATATGAGCAGTTCTTC. Translated, it gives CSVELAPPGLAGGLYEQFF.

A few counts support this clone. The V and J genes are TRBV4-1 and TRBJ1-4; 7 bases are a match to TRBD1. The germline CDR1 and CDR2 sequences are MGHRA and YSYEKL. CDR3 length equals 16 residues. V was pared by 0 bases and J by 6 bases, with 7 bases of the junction left unmatched. This CDR3 reads CASSQDLRDRDEKLFF. The CDR3 DNA reads as TGCGCCAGCAGCCAAGATCTGAGGGACAGAGATGAAAAACTGTTTTTT.

This clone was found once. The rearrangement uses TRBV11-1 and TRBJ2-7, with 9 bases that match TRBD1. This CDR3 contains 13 residues. Germline V gene sequence: CDR1 SGHAT, CDR2 FQDESV (reference sequence). Losses at the gene ends were 11 bases for V and 3 bases for J; bases not matched to a gene: 8. CDR3 DNA: TGTGCCCGTCGACAGGGGGGTATCTACGAGCAGTACTTC. Translated, it gives CARRQGGIYEQYF. Based on the CDR3 plus reference TRBV11-1 and TRBJ2-7, the full variable domain is EAEVAQSPRYKITEKSQAVAFWCDPISGHATLYWYRQILGQGPELLVQFQDESVVDDSQLPKDRFSAERLKGVDSTLKIQPAELGDSAMYLCARRQGGIYEQYFGPGTRLTVT.

This clone has only a few counts. The rearrangement joins TRBV7-2 to TRBJ1-2, with D possibly TRBD1 on 5 matching bases. The CDR3 contains 13 residues. Looked up from germline, CDR1 is SGHTA and CDR2 is FQGNSA. V shed 6 bases and J shed 7 bases, with 15 bases lying between them. CDR3 bases: TGTGCCAGCAGGCATCCAGGGTATTCTGGCTACACCTTC. It yields the protein CASRHPGYSGYTF.

The chain links TRBV5-6 to TRBJ2-5, with TRBD2 as a possible D gene (6 bases). Germline values: CDR1 SGHDT, CDR2 YYEEEE. CDR3 length: 13 residues. V lost 1 base, J lost 5 bases, and 9 bases lay in between. CDR3 protein: CASSLYGGETQYF. The DNA for the CDR3 is TGTGCCAGCAGCTTGTACGGGGGTGAGACCCAGTACTTC.

In nucleotides, the CDR3 is TGTGCCACCAGCAGAGATTCAGGGGGACTAGCGGGTGATGAGCAGTTCTTC. This codes for CATSRDSGGLAGDEQFF. The chain employs TRBV15 and TRBJ2-1; 12 positions match TRBD2. The CDR3 spans 17 residues. Germline CDR1 LNHNV, CDR2 YYDKDF (reference sequence). The ends lost 0 bases at V and 8 bases at J; junction bases unmatched: 8.

The chain employs TRBV7-2 and TRBJ1-3, with a possible D match to TRBD1 (5 bases). Deletions cut 6 bases from V and 1 base from J, with 10 bases between. This CDR3 spans 14 amino acids. Looked up from germline, CDR1 is SGHTA and CDR2 is FQGNSA. The CDR3 sequence is CASSTGSSGNTIYF. Written as DNA, the CDR3 is TGTGCCAGCAGTACAGGCTCTTCTGGAAACACCATATATTTT.

This clone was counted a few times. The chain recombines TRBV14 with TRBJ1-6; D is perhaps TRBD1 (5 bases). The V end was cut by 4 bases, the J end by 6 bases, with 13 bases between. Germline CDR1 and CDR2: SGHDN and FVKESK. The CDR3 consists of 15 residues. Here the CDR3 DNA reads TGTGCCAGCAGCCCCTCAGGGTTTCTTAATTCACCCCTCCACTTT. Its protein product is CASSPSGFLNSPLHF.

The chain is built from TRBV12-3 or TRBV12-4 and TRBJ1-5; perhaps TRBD1 as D (6 bases). Trimming took 4 bases from V and 4 from J, leaving 8 bases between them. The length of the CDR3 is 13 residues. Written as DNA, the CDR3 is TGTGCCAGCAGTTCGCAGGGGAATCAGCCCCAGCATTTT. Amino acid sequence: CASSSQGNQPQHF.

This clone was found a few times. The V gene is TRBV5-1, the J gene TRBJ2-7; a weak D match, TRBD1 (5 bases). Trimming stripped 1 base from V and 3 bases from J, with 8 bases between. The CDR3 sequence is 13 residues long. Germline V gene lookup returns CDR1 SGHRS and CDR2 YFSETQ. DNA of the CDR3: TGCGCCAGCAGCTTGAGGCAGGGCTACGAGCAGTACTTC. It is translated as CASSLRQGYEQYF.

Notes on this clone: The same CDR3 can be traced to other DNA sequences in this sample. The chain recombines TRBV5-1 with TRBJ2-5; D remains ambiguous. This CDR3 spans 14 amino acids. The germline CDR1 and CDR2 sequences are SGHRS and YFSETQ. The germline V and J ends were trimmed by 0 bases and 1 base, with 7 bases remaining between them. CDR3 sequence: CASSLVLSQETQYF. The DNA for the CDR3 is TGCGCCAGCAGCTTGGTACTATCCCAAGAGACCCAGTACTTC.

The chain joins TRBV7-2 to TRBJ2-5; perhaps TRBD1 as D (5 bases). The CDR3 sequence is 15 residues long. Germline CDR1 is SGHTA and CDR2 is FQGNSA. V gave up 5 bases and J gave up 4 bases, with 17 bases separating them. The CDR3 DNA is TGTGCCAGCAGCCCTAGGACATCCTGGAGAGAGACCCAGTACTTC. It specifies CASSPRTSWRETQYF.

This clone came up a few times. This sequence joins TRBV4-1 and TRBJ2-5, with 7 positions matching TRBD1. Looked up from germline, CDR1 is MGHRA and CDR2 is YSYEKL. V was clipped by 0 bases and J by 5 bases; unmatched bases: 6. This CDR3 region has 15 residues. The chain's CDR3 is CASSQDEGAGETQYF. In nucleotides, the CDR3 is TGCGCCAGCAGCCAAGATGAGGGGGCAGGGGAGACCCAGTACTTC.

The chain is built from TRBV5-1 and TRBJ2-1; 9 nucleotides match TRBD2. Germline CDR1 reads SGHRS; CDR2 reads YFSETQ. This CDR3 comprises 17 residues. V trimming: 3 bases; J trimming: 5 bases; junction bases outside the gene matches: 12. CDR3 sequence: CASSYGTRGGGNNEQFF. The DNA for the CDR3 is TGCGCCAGCAGCTACGGGACTCGCGGGGGGGGCAACAATGAGCAGTTCTTC.

CDR3 loop: CASSRGTVNTEAFF. CDR3 sequence (DNA): TGCGCCAGCAGCCGGGGGACAGTGAACACTGAAGCTTTCTTT. V is TRBV5-1 and J is TRBJ1-1; TRBD1 matches 7 bases. Germline lookup yields CDR1 SGHRS and CDR2 YFSETQ. The CDR3 consists of 14 residues. The trim removed 4 bases at V and 0 bases at J, leaving 3 bases unmatched.

The genes are TRBV3-1 (or the pseudogene TRBV3-2) and TRBJ1-2; D is perhaps TRBD1 (5 bases). With 2 bases removed from V and 11 bases from J, the gap between germline ends came to 9 bases. The germline V gene encodes CDR1 LGHDT and CDR2 YNNKEL (reference sequence). There are 11 residues in the CDR3. DNA of the CDR3: TGTGCCAGCAGCCAAAGCCAGGGATACACCTTC. The encoded protein is CASSQSQGYTF.

The chain is built from TRBV5-6 and TRBJ2-7; D may be TRBD1 (5 bases). Germline V lookup: CDR1 SGHDT, CDR2 YYEEEE. The CDR3 is made up of 14 amino acids. V lost 2 bases and J 5 bases, leaving 14 bases between the germline ends. CDR3 protein: CASSFVSGFHEQYF. CDR3 in DNA: TGTGCCAGCAGCTTCGTTTCAGGGTTCCACGAGCAGTACTTC.

This clone was picked up a small number of times. V usage is TRBV6-2 or TRBV6-3 and J usage is TRBJ2-2; 8 bases are shared with TRBD1. The CDR3 consists of 16 residues. The germline gives CDR1 MNHEY, CDR2 SVGEGT. The ends lost 7 bases at V and 1 base at J; junction bases unmatched: 8. The CDR3 region has the DNA TGTGCCAGCACCCCCGACAGGGGCTGGAACACCGGGGAGCTGTTTTTT. Protein: CASTPDRGWNTGELFF.

V usage is TRBV19 and J usage is TRBJ2-7, with D possibly matching TRBD2 (5 bases). CDR3 length: 15 residues. Between the trimmed V and J ends, which lost 5 bases and 7 bases, there was a span of 21 bases. Germline CDR1 reads LNHDA; CDR2 reads SQIVND (reference sequence). CDR3 in DNA: TGTGCCAGTAGTCATTACCCCGGGGAGAAACTTGAGCAGTACTTC. Encoded protein: CASSHYPGEKLEQYF. Filled out from reference TRBV19 and TRBJ2-7, the complete variable domain reads DGGITQSPKYLFRKEGQNVTLSCEQNLNHDAMYWYRQDPGQGLRLIYYSQIVNDFQKGDIAEGYSVSREKKESFPLTVTSAQKNPTAFYLCASSHYPGEKLEQYFGPGTRLTVT.

The chain has TRBV28 and TRBJ2-7; 9 positions agree with TRBD2. This CDR3 spans 16 amino acids. The junction had 10 bases not matched to a gene; V was cut back by 7 bases and J by 0 bases. Germline CDR1 and CDR2: MDHEN and SYDVKM. DNA for the CDR3: TGTGCCAGCATCCGATCGGCTAGCGGGGACTCCTACGAGCAGTACTTC. It encodes CASIRSASGDSYEQYF.